Listed here are 30 T cell receptor beta chains from one sample, sequenced in a study of chemoradiotherapy in HPV16-positive cancers (dated by TCRdb to between 2020 and 2023). Receptor libraries were prepared by the immunoSEQ multiplex PCR assay. TCRdb carries this immuneACCESS record with in-frame sequences only. Its versions omit some clonotypes, under half of them owing to an unresolved V gene in the studies checked, with the rest unexplained. In this sample the table shows 8,100 or so clones, 74% of which occur a single time. The top ten constitute 16% of the sample. Sequencing used tumor tissue, obtained from a patient who underwent chemoradiotherapy. Receptor source: a human donor with HPV-associated anogenital cancer.

The V call is TRBV14, the J call TRBJ1-2; D may be TRBD1 (5 bases). Trimming took 0 bases from V and 6 from J, leaving 14 bases between them. The CDR3 covers 15 residues. The germline CDR1 and CDR2 sequences are SGHDN and FVKESK. CDR3 residues: CASSQEGGTPNGYTF. The CDR3 region has the DNA TGTGCCAGCAGCCAAGAGGGAGGGACTCCGAATGGCTACACCTTC.

The DNA for the CDR3 is TGTGCCAGCAGCTTGGCCCGTCAGGGCCAAAAACTGTTTTTT. It codes for CASSLARQGQKLFF. V usage is TRBV5-6 and J usage is TRBJ1-4; perhaps TRBD1 as D (5 bases). The CDR3 totals 14 residues. The V end lost 0 bases, the J end lost 9 bases, and 12 bases lay between the germline ends. Germline V gene lookup returns CDR1 SGHDT and CDR2 YYEEEE.

The chain uses TRBV7-9 and TRBJ2-7; TRBD1 might be the D (5 bases). The CDR3 extends over 12 amino acids. Germline values: CDR1 SEHNR, CDR2 FQNEAQ (reference sequence). The ends were cut back, 5 bases at V and 2 bases at J, with 7 bases in the middle. This chain's CDR3 is CASSPGTYEQYF. The CDR3 region has the DNA TGTGCCAGCAGCCCAGGGACCTACGAGCAGTACTTC.

V gene TRBV9 combines with J gene TRBJ1-1; D is perhaps TRBD1 (5 bases). This CDR3 is 13 amino acids long. Germline V CDR1 and CDR2: SGDLS, YYNGEE. The V and J ends lost 6 bases and 3 bases respectively, with 12 bases between them. The DNA for the CDR3 is TGTGCCAGCAACATTCCGGGACACACTGAAGCTTTCTTT. Translation gives CASNIPGHTEAFF.

This chain connects TRBV6-1 to TRBJ2-7; 10 positions match TRBD2. CDR1 MNHNS and CDR2 SASEGT come from the germline V gene. The CDR3 has 13 amino acids. V lost 7 bases, J lost 6 bases, and 6 bases stayed unmatched. The CDR3 loop is CASTTSGKTEQYF. The CDR3 coding sequence is TGTGCCAGCACTACTAGCGGGAAGACCGAGCAGTACTTC.

The chain combines TRBV10-2 with TRBJ2-5; TRBD1 might be the D (5 bases). Germline V CDR1 and CDR2: WSHSY, SAAADI. This CDR3 spans 13 amino acids. The V end was cut by 7 bases, the J end by 7 bases, with 16 bases between. CDR3 protein: CASMGLVAVTQYF. DNA for the CDR3: TGCGCCAGCATGGGGCTAGTTGCAGTGACCCAGTACTTC.

The CDR3 region is CASSPRPLSRPQHF. The CDR3, as DNA: TGTGCCAGCTCGCCCCGGCCGTTGAGCCGGCCCCAGCATTTT. The chain combines TRBV18 with TRBJ1-5; D is ambiguous. Germline-derived CDR1 and CDR2 are KGHSH and LQKENI. This CDR3 region has 14 residues. V dropped 6 bases and J dropped 9 bases, with 18 bases sitting between them.

This clone was detected only a few times. V gene TRBV10-3 combines with J gene TRBJ1-5; D call uncertain. V was trimmed by 6 bases and J by 9 bases, leaving 12 bases between them. The CDR3 length is 12 residues. Germline V gene data show CDR1 as ENHRY and CDR2 as SYGVKD. The CDR3 bases are TGTGCCATCAGCAAGACCGGGCGGCCCCAGCATTTT. Its protein product is CAISKTGRPQHF.

A single count supports this clone. The chain is built from TRBV7-9 and TRBJ2-2; D not certain. The CDR3 spans 13 residues. Looked up from germline, CDR1 is SEHNR and CDR2 is FQNEAQ (reference sequence). Trimming took 5 bases from V and 1 from J, leaving 5 bases between them. CDR3 sequence (DNA): TGTGCCAGCAGCCCTGAGAACACCGGGGAGCTGTTTTTT. It translates to CASSPENTGELFF.

In the case of this clone: The sample has other DNA sequences that encode this CDR3 too. V usage is TRBV6-1 and J usage is TRBJ1-1; D is ambiguous. The germline gives CDR1 MNHNS, CDR2 SASEGT. This CDR3 is 13 amino acids long. Deletions cut 9 bases from V and 1 base from J, with 12 bases between. The CDR3 is CASSVEENTEAFF. The CDR3 region has the DNA TGTGCCAGTTCCGTGGAGGAGAACACTGAAGCTTTCTTT.

This sequence joins TRBV11-2 and TRBJ2-3; 8 nucleotides agree with TRBD2. The CDR3 spans 16 residues. V trimming: 6 bases; J trimming: 6 bases; junction bases outside the gene matches: 14. Germline CDR1 SGHAT, CDR2 FQNNGV. CDR3 region: CASRPYRGGLGDTQYF. The CDR3 DNA sequence: TGTGCCAGCAGACCCTATCGGGGGGGGCTCGGGGATACGCAGTATTTT.

The CDR3 DNA follows: TGTGCCAGCAGTCCATTGGACCGCCTCTACAATGAGCAGTTCTTC. Protein sequence: CASSPLDRLYNEQFF. V and J are TRBV27 and TRBJ2-1; D not certain. The CDR3 extends over 15 amino acids. In germline, CDR1 is MNHEY, CDR2 SMNVEV (reference sequence). Trimming removed 5 bases from V and 3 bases from J, with 14 bases in between.

V is TRBV5-1 and J is TRBJ1-6; the D gene is possibly TRBD1 (5 bases). V was pared by 2 bases and J by 4 bases, with 10 bases between. The CDR3 runs 15 residues. CDR1 is SGHRS, CDR2 YFSETQ, per germline. The CDR3 region has the DNA TGCGCCAGCAGCTTCCTCGGGGGATATAATTCACCCCTCCACTTT. Its translation: CASSFLGGYNSPLHF.

The rearrangement uses TRBV5-1 and TRBJ2-3; D possibly uses TRBD1 or TRBD2 (6 bases each). This CDR3 region has 12 residues. Trimming removed 3 bases at V and 8 bases at J, with 10 bases between. CDR1 is SGHRS and CDR2 is YFSETQ in the germline V gene. This CDR3 reads CASSYEGGTQYF. Written as DNA, the CDR3 is TGCGCCAGCAGCTACGAGGGGGGTACGCAGTATTTT. The full variable domain, in which reference TRBV5-1 and TRBJ2-3 provide the parts outside the CDR3, is KAGVTQTPRYLIKTRGQQVTLSCSPISGHRSVSWYQQTPGQGLQFLFEYFSETQRNKGNFPGRFSGRQFSNSRSEMNVSTLELGDSALYLCASSYEGGTQYFGPGTRLTVL.

The chain is built from TRBV5-1 and TRBJ2-5, with D possibly matching TRBD2 (6 bases). In germline, CDR1 is SGHRS, CDR2 YFSETQ. V gave up 4 bases and J gave up 4 bases, with 26 bases separating them. The CDR3 loop spans 18 amino acids. CDR3 DNA sequence: TGCGCCAGCAGCCCCCAAGTGACTAGTTTGGGGTCGGGAGAGACCCAGTACTTC. It yields the protein CASSPQVTSLGSGETQYF.

The chain carries TRBV5-1 and TRBJ2-7, with a weak D call TRBD2 (6 bases). With 5 bases removed from V and 4 bases from J, the gap between germline ends came to 13 bases. Looked up from germline, CDR1 is SGHRS and CDR2 is YFSETQ. This CDR3 has 13 residues. The CDR3 sequence is CASRRTINYEQYF. The DNA for the CDR3 is TGCGCCAGCAGGAGGACTATAAATTACGAGCAGTACTTC.

V is TRBV5-4 and J is TRBJ2-7; the D is unclear. This CDR3 contains 13 residues. Germline V lookup: CDR1 SGHNT, CDR2 YYREEE (reference sequence). The V end was cut by 2 bases, the J end by 2 bases, with 8 bases between. CDR3 bases: TGTGCCAGCAGCTTCGACATACCCTACGAGCAGTACTTC. Translated, it gives CASSFDIPYEQYF.

The chain uses TRBV29-1 and TRBJ2-5; unclear D gene. Germline lookup yields CDR1 SQVTM and CDR2 ANQGSEA. V shed 4 bases and J shed 3 bases, with 6 bases lying between them. The CDR3 spans 11 residues. The CDR3 is CSVAGEETQYF. CDR3 DNA: TGCAGCGTTGCTGGGGAAGAGACCCAGTACTTC.

This rearrangement joins TRBV9 to TRBJ1-2; D is unresolved. V was cut by 2 bases and J by 5 bases, with 7 bases left in between. Germline CDR1 reads SGDLS; CDR2 reads YYNGEE. The CDR3 sequence is 12 residues long. The CDR3 is CASSVDGYGYTF. CDR3 nucleotides: TGTGCCAGCAGCGTTGACGGTTATGGCTACACCTTC.

In this sample, this clone turned up a few times. The gene calls are TRBV7-9 and TRBJ1-2, with a possible D match to TRBD1 (6 bases). The CDR3 consists of 15 residues. Trimming pared 4 bases from V and 3 bases from J, leaving 15 bases between. CDR1 is SEHNR and CDR2 is FQNEAQ in the germline V gene (reference sequence). The CDR3 DNA reads as TGTGCCAGCAGCTCCACAGGGCATCGGGACTATGGCTACACCTTC. It translates to CASSSTGHRDYGYTF.

The gene calls are TRBV15 and TRBJ2-1; possibly TRBD1 for D (5 bases). Germline V CDR1 and CDR2: LNHNV, YYDKDF (reference sequence). The CDR3 spans 17 residues. V lost 0 bases and J lost 0, with 12 bases in between. CDR3 region: CATSRDRGRGSYNEQFF. The DNA for the CDR3 is TGTGCCACCAGCAGAGATCGAGGTAGGGGCTCCTACAATGAGCAGTTCTTC.

The chain recombines TRBV7-9 with TRBJ1-2; D is possibly TRBD1 (5 bases). This CDR3 contains 16 residues. Trimming removed 5 bases from V and 4 bases from J, with 20 bases in between. Germline CDR1 reads SEHNR; CDR2 reads FQNEAQ (reference sequence). CDR3: CASSTPLPAGGYGYTF. The CDR3 region has the DNA TGTGCCAGCAGCACCCCCTTACCCGCGGGGGGCTATGGCTACACCTTC.

The chain carries TRBV5-4 and TRBJ2-1; D unresolved. Trimming shortened V by 0 bases and J by 0 bases, and 13 bases separated the two germline ends. Germline V gene data show CDR1 as SGHNT and CDR2 as YYREEE (reference sequence). This CDR3 contains 17 residues. The CDR3 loop reads CASSLVAISSSYNEQFF. The CDR3 coding sequence is TGTGCCAGCAGCTTGGTGGCCATCTCGAGCTCCTACAATGAGCAGTTCTTC.

The chain has TRBV27 and TRBJ1-2; a weak D match, TRBD1 (6 bases). Germline CDR1 and CDR2: MNHEY and SMNVEV (reference sequence). This CDR3 is built from 13 residues. Trimming left V 3 bases short and J 2 bases short, with 7 bases between. In DNA, the CDR3 is TGTGCCAGCAGTTTGCAGGGGAACTATGGCTACACCTTC. Translating gives CASSLQGNYGYTF.

The V and J genes are TRBV6-5 and TRBJ2-5; TRBD2 aligns across 9 bases. The CDR3 is 13 amino acids. CDR1 and CDR2 (germline): MNHEY, SVGAGI. The ends lost 6 bases at V and 3 bases at J; junction bases unmatched: 2. This chain's CDR3 is CASRLAGEETQYF. CDR3 in DNA: TGTGCCAGCAGGTTAGCGGGGGAAGAGACCCAGTACTTC.

The chain couples TRBV7-8 to TRBJ2-3; TRBD1 matches at 8 bases. Per germline, CDR1 SGHVS and CDR2 FQNEAQ. This CDR3 is built from 16 residues. The ends lost 5 bases at V and 5 bases at J; junction bases unmatched: 12. The CDR3 sequence: CASSLGRDRWGDTQYF. CDR3 sequence (DNA): TGTGCCAGCAGCCTAGGCCGGGACAGGTGGGGAGATACGCAGTATTTT.

V is TRBV5-5 and J is TRBJ1-2; D is perhaps TRBD1 (6 bases). V lost 4 bases and J lost 4, with 8 bases in between. The CDR3 covers 12 residues. The germline V gene encodes CDR1 SGHKS and CDR2 YYEKEE (reference sequence). Here the CDR3 reads CASSKDSYGYTF. The CDR3 DNA sequence: TGTGCCAGCAGCAAGGACAGCTATGGCTACACCTTC.

This clone is labeled large. V and J are TRBV15 and TRBJ2-7, with 14 nucleotides matching TRBD2. With V trimmed by 1 base and J by 4 bases, 9 bases remained unmatched. This CDR3 is built from 18 residues. Per germline, CDR1 LNHNV and CDR2 YYDKDF (reference sequence). In DNA, the CDR3 is TGTGCCACCAGCAGAGCAGGACTAGCGGGGGGCCCTGGGTACGAGCAGTACTTC. Residues: CATSRAGLAGGPGYEQYF.

This rearrangement joins TRBV18 to TRBJ1-1; D unclear. The CDR3 totals 13 residues. Per the germline V gene, CDR1 is KGHSH and CDR2 is LQKENI. The V end was cut by 0 bases, the J end by 5 bases, with 7 bases between. CDR3 in DNA: TGTGCCAGCTCACCACCGCGGGTAACTGAAGCTTTCTTT. It codes for CASSPPRVTEAFF. The full variable domain, completed using reference TRBV18 and TRBJ1-1, is NAGVMQNPRHLVRRRGQEARLRCSPMKGHSHVYWYRQLPEEGLKFMVYLQKENIIDESGMPKERFSAEFPKEGPSILRIQQVVRGDSAAYFCASSPPRVTEAFFGQGTRLTVV.

This clone was counted a single time. This chain connects TRBV11-2 to TRBJ1-1, with a weak D call TRBD1 (6 bases). Trimming stripped 2 bases from V and 4 bases from J, with 14 bases between. Germline V gene data show CDR1 as SGHAT and CDR2 as FQNNGV. The CDR3 totals 15 residues. The DNA for the CDR3 is TGTGCCAGCAGCTTAATGGGGGCATCGGGCACTGAAGCTTTCTTT. It specifies CASSLMGASGTEAFF. The full variable domain, with the rest looked up from reference TRBV11-2 and TRBJ1-1, is EAGVAQSPRYKIIEKRQSVAFWCNPISGHATLYWYQQILGQGPKLLIQFQNNGVVDDSQLPKDRFSAERLKGVDSTLKIQPAKLEDSAVYLCASSLMGASGTEAFFGQGTRLTVV.